This T cell receptor beta chain was sequenced for a study of early T cells in non-severe SARS-CoV-2 infection. Germline trimming cut 3 bases from V and 6 bases from J; bases unmatched to any gene: 10. This CDR3 contains 15 residues. CDR1 KGHSH and CDR2 LQKENI come from the germline V gene. The table lists this clonotype with many counts. Individual cDNA molecules were tagged with unique molecular identifiers. One entry per CDR3 protein, called by TCRdb with MiXCR from the 5' RACE reads. The sample contains roughly 75,000 distinct CDR3 sequences, around 11% of which appear only once. What was sequenced was whole blood. The chain has TRBV18 and TRBJ1-2, with 7 bases matching TRBD1. The sequence came from an adult who was a healthcare worker with PCR-confirmed SARS-CoV-2 infection or an uninfected control (not recorded which). CDR3 sequence: CASSPETGWPDGYTF. In DNA, the CDR3 is TGTGCCAGCTCACCCGAGACAGGGTGGCCGGATGGCTACACCTTC. The full variable domain, rest sourced from reference TRBV18 and TRBJ1-2, is NAGVMQNPRHLVRRRGQEARLRCSPMKGHSHVYWYRQLPEEGLKFMVYLQKENIIDESGMPKERFSAEFPKEGPSILRIQQVVRGDSAAYFCASSPETGWPDGYTFGSGTRLTVV.